This T cell receptor beta chain was recorded in a study of blood T cell repertoires in COVID-19. How the authors handled the data: Estimation of nucleated cell counts was performed using reference gene primer amplification. TCRdb's table, derived via immunoSEQ multiplex PCR, lists solely in-frame clones and lacks some. The V and J calls and clone size are taken from that table; D and trimming were inferred from the DNA. The sample contains about 86,000 clones, roughly four fifths of which appear only once. CDR3 length equals 14 residues. V lost 7 bases and J lost 4; bases outside the gene matches: 6. Germline V gene data show CDR1 as LNHDA and CDR2 as SQIVND (reference sequence).

The gene calls are TRBV19 and TRBJ2-1, with TRBD2 matching over 8 bases. Material for sequencing was peripheral blood. The TCR was taken from a woman of 80 years or more with acute or convalescent COVID-19. This chain's CDR3 is CASNAGGTYNEQFF. The CDR3 DNA reads as TGTGCCAGTAACGCGGGAGGAACGTACAATGAGCAGTTCTTC. Using reference TRBV19 and TRBJ2-1 for the parts outside the CDR3, the full variable domain is DGGITQSPKYLFRKEGQNVTLSCEQNLNHDAMYWYRQDPGQGLRLIYYSQIVNDFQKGDIAEGYSVSREKKESFPLTVTSAQKNPTAFYLCASNAGGTYNEQFFGPGTRLTVL.